Below are 32 T cell receptor beta chains sequenced from a single sample in a study of cytomegalovirus exposure and HLA in healthy donors. The PCR employed 60 Vbeta primers together with 13 Jbeta primers. Libraries were prepared by immunoSEQ multiplex PCR; TCRdb keeps only in-frame clonotypes and omits some of them. Of 150,000 or so clones in the sample, around 80% were seen once. Sample: PBMCs. The receptors were sampled from a man aged 50 to 59 in good health and CMV-seropositive.

This chain links TRBV5-1 with TRBJ1-4, with 7 bases matching TRBD1. The CDR3 runs 14 residues. The V and J ends lost 1 base and 6 bases, in that order; junction bases with no gene match: 3. CDR1 is SGHRS and CDR2 is YFSETQ in the germline V gene. CDR3 DNA sequence: TGCGCCAGCAGCTTGAAAGGGGGCCATGAAAAACTGTTTTTT. This gives the protein CASSLKGGHEKLFF.

V is TRBV5-6 and J is TRBJ2-7, with TRBD2 matching 13 bases. Germline V gene lookup returns CDR1 SGHDT and CDR2 YYEEEE. After removal of 2 bases from V and 6 bases from J, the junction contained 5 bases not matched to a gene. This CDR3 is built from 15 residues. The CDR3 region has the DNA TGTGCCAGCAGCTTCGGACTAGCGGGAGCGGGCGAGCAGTACGTC. This translates into CASSFGLAGAGEQYV.

The genes are TRBV5-1 and TRBJ2-5, with D possibly matching TRBD1 (5 bases). V lost 4 bases, J lost 4 bases, and 14 bases lay in between. The CDR3 is 14 residues long. CDR1 is SGHRS, CDR2 YFSETQ, per germline. CDR3 bases: TGCGCCAGCAGCCCGAACCAGGGTGCAGAGACCCAGTACTTC. Translating gives CASSPNQGAETQYF.

The chain uses TRBV30 and TRBJ1-1; D is possibly TRBD1 (5 bases). Per germline, CDR1 GTSNPN and CDR2 SVGIG (reference sequence). V was trimmed by 3 bases and J by 5 bases, leaving 10 bases between them. The CDR3 covers 12 residues. The CDR3 DNA follows: TGTGCCTGGAGGGGACTGGGGACTGAAGCTTTCTTT. It encodes CAWRGLGTEAFF.

The J gene is TRBJ1-2, the V gene TRBV7-3, with D possibly being TRBD1 (6 bases). V lost 8 bases and J 7 bases, leaving 14 bases between the germline ends. The CDR3 loop spans 12 amino acids. Germline assignment: CDR1 SGHTA and CDR2 FQGTGA. DNA for the CDR3: TGTGCCAGCCGAGCCGCCAGGGGTGGCTACACCTTC. Its protein is CASRAARGGYTF.

This chain joins TRBV27 and TRBJ1-1, with D possibly matching TRBD1 (5 bases). This CDR3 contains 15 residues. V was pared by 4 bases and J by 3 bases, with 15 bases between. The V gene's germline CDR1 is MNHEY and CDR2 SMNVEV (reference sequence). Here the CDR3 reads CASSSTTDRYTEAFF. DNA of the CDR3: TGTGCCAGCAGTTCCACGACAGACCGCTACACTGAAGCTTTCTTT.

The count of this clone is one. This chain joins TRBV25-1 and TRBJ1-5; 12 nucleotides align to TRBD1. Looked up from germline, CDR1 is MGHDK and CDR2 is SYGVNS. The CDR3 spans 16 residues. Trimming took 9 bases from V and 0 from J; bases not matched to a gene: 6. The CDR3 loop reads CARRGDRGHSNQPQHF. The CDR3 DNA sequence: TGTGCCAGGAGGGGGGACAGGGGGCATAGCAATCAGCCCCAGCATTTT.

This chain connects TRBV29-1 to TRBJ2-1; no firm D call. Between the trimmed V and J ends, which lost 6 bases and 7 bases, there was a span of 10 bases. CDR1 is SQVTM and CDR2 is ANQGSEA in the germline V gene. CDR3 length equals 11 residues. Here the CDR3 DNA reads TGCAGCGTCCGACTGAGTAATGAGCAGTTCTTC. It encodes CSVRLSNEQFF.

The chain uses TRBV6-4 and TRBJ1-2, with D uncertain. Germline-derived CDR1 and CDR2 are MRHNA and SNTAGT. Trimming cost V 5 bases and J 4 bases, with 14 bases left between them. CDR3 length equals 14 residues. Here the CDR3 reads CASSPEREGYGYTF. The CDR3 bases are TGTGCCAGCAGTCCCGAGAGGGAGGGCTATGGCTACACCTTC.

The chain recombines TRBV2 with TRBJ1-5; unclear D gene. Germline V gives CDR1 SNHLY, CDR2 FYNNEI. Trimming stripped 7 bases from V and 0 bases from J, with 7 bases between. This CDR3 has 13 amino acids. The CDR3 spells CASKTDSNQPQHF. The CDR3 DNA reads TGTGCCAGCAAAACAGATAGCAATCAGCCCCAGCATTTT.

This clone was picked up a small number of times. The chain combines TRBV5-1 with TRBJ2-7; a possible D gene is TRBD2 (6 bases). The CDR3 length is 13 residues. Germline loops: CDR1 SGHRS, CDR2 YFSETQ. V dropped 4 bases and J dropped 3 bases, with 11 bases sitting between them. The CDR3 loop is CASSQGGGYEQYV. The CDR3 DNA is TGCGCCAGCAGCCAGGGAGGTGGCTACGAGCAGTACGTC.

The chain joins TRBV7-2 to TRBJ2-1, with D possibly TRBD1 on 5 matching bases. CDR3 length equals 13 residues. Germline-derived CDR1 and CDR2 are SGHTA and FQGNSA. V shed 6 bases and J shed 3 bases, with 9 bases lying between them. Here the CDR3 DNA reads TGTGCCAGCAGACAAGACAGCTACAATGAGCAGTTCTTC. As protein: CASRQDSYNEQFF.

This chain joins TRBV14 and TRBJ1-2; D possibly corresponds to TRBD1 (6 bases). Trimming shortened V by 1 base and J by 6 bases, and 12 bases separated the two germline ends. The CDR3 totals 14 residues. Per germline, CDR1 SGHDN and CDR2 FVKESK. The CDR3 protein is CASSQVLGADGYTF. The CDR3, as DNA: TGTGCCAGCAGCCAAGTGTTGGGGGCTGATGGCTACACCTTC.

V gene TRBV9 combines with J gene TRBJ2-7; 14 bases map to TRBD2. Unmatched junction bases numbered 8, after V lost 3 bases and J lost 0 bases. The CDR3 loop spans 18 amino acids. Germline CDR1 and CDR2: SGDLS and YYNGEE. The CDR3 DNA reads as TGTGCCAGCAGCGCCACCGGGACTAGCGGGGGCCACTCCTACGAGCAGTACTTC. This gives the protein CASSATGTSGGHSYEQYF.

This sequence joins TRBV18 and TRBJ2-7, with 12 positions matching TRBD1. Unmatched junction bases numbered 4, after V lost 2 bases and J lost 5 bases. Germline V lookup: CDR1 KGHSH, CDR2 LQKENI. The length of the CDR3 is 15 residues. CDR3 in DNA: TGTGCCAGCTCACCATCCGGGACAGGGGGCAACGAGCAGTACTTC. Protein: CASSPSGTGGNEQYF.

The genes are TRBV7-6 and TRBJ2-2, with 8 nucleotides matching TRBD1. J gave up 5 bases and V 4 bases, and 6 bases lay outside the gene matches. Germline values: CDR1 SGHVS, CDR2 FNYEAQ. The CDR3 sequence is 15 residues long. The chain's CDR3 is CASSSTWTGTGELFF. The CDR3 DNA reads TGTGCCAGCAGCTCGACCTGGACAGGGACCGGGGAGCTGTTTTTT. Complete variable domain (other parts from reference TRBV7-6 and TRBJ2-2): GAGVSQSPRYKVTKRGQDVALRCDPISGHVSLYWYRQALGQGPEFLTYFNYEAQQDKSGLPNDRFSAERPEGSISTLTIQRTEQRDSAMYRCASSSTWTGTGELFFGEGSRLTVL.

The chain recombines TRBV11-2 with TRBJ2-1; D is unclear. V lost 3 bases, J lost 5 bases, and 2 bases lay in between. The CDR3 is 11 amino acids. Germline V gene data show CDR1 as SGHAT and CDR2 as FQNNGV. The CDR3 nucleotides read TGTGCCAGCAGCTTTAACAATGAGCAGTTCTTC. Translation gives CASSFNNEQFF.

This rearrangement joins TRBV9 to TRBJ2-2; 10 positions agree with TRBD1. The CDR3 is 17 residues long. Germline V gene lookup returns CDR1 SGDLS and CDR2 YYNGEE. V lost 0 bases to trimming and J lost 7 bases; unmatched junction nucleotides: 9. The CDR3 loop is CASSVEVGQGSGGELFF. CDR3 in DNA: TGTGCCAGCAGCGTAGAAGTGGGACAGGGGTCTGGCGGGGAGCTGTTTTTT.

V and J are TRBV27 and TRBJ1-1; a weak D match, TRBD1 (6 bases). The CDR3 has 14 residues. Germline loops: CDR1 MNHEY, CDR2 SMNVEV (reference sequence). The ends were cut back, 7 bases at V and 2 bases at J, with 14 bases in the middle. The CDR3 region is CASTAGGVNTEAFF. As DNA, the CDR3 is TGTGCCAGCACTGCTGGGGGCGTAAACACTGAAGCTTTCTTT.

The rearrangement joins TRBV6-7 to TRBJ2-1; the match to TRBD2 covers 8 bases. TRBV6-7 is an ORF; its function is uncertain. The junction had 22 bases not matched to a gene; V was cut back by 6 bases and J by 9 bases. The CDR3 spans 18 residues. As DNA, the CDR3 is TGTGCCAGCAGCCCAAAGGGGGGGGGACTAGGGGGTTTGGGTGAGCAGTTCTTC. This gives the protein CASSPKGGGLGGLGEQFF.

V gene TRBV19 combines with J gene TRBJ1-1, with no clear D. V lost 8 bases, J lost 1 base, and 8 bases lay in between. The germline V gene encodes CDR1 LNHDA and CDR2 SQIVND (reference sequence). The CDR3 spans 12 residues. The DNA for the CDR3 is TGTGCCAGTTCCCTCGGGAACACTGAAGCTTTCTTT. Translation gives CASSLGNTEAFF.

The chain uses TRBV5-6 and TRBJ2-5; 9 bases line up with TRBD1. The better agreement between TRBJ2-7 and the DNA end casts doubt on the J call. The CDR3 runs 14 residues. Germline V gives CDR1 SGHDT, CDR2 YYEEEE. The chain's CDR3 is CASSFLGQGNEQYF. Here the CDR3 DNA reads TGTGCCAGCAGCTTTCTGGGACAGGGCAACGAGCAGTACTTC.

The rearrangement links TRBV14 to TRBJ2-1; possible D gene TRBD2, 6 bases. Germline assignment: CDR1 SGHDN and CDR2 FVKESK. V lost 4 bases, J lost 0 bases, and 10 bases lay in between. This CDR3 is 15 amino acids long. The CDR3 DNA is TGTGCCAGCAGCCCGGACGGGAGCTCCTACAATGAGCAGTTCTTC. Protein sequence: CASSPDGSSYNEQFF.

The chain carries TRBV15 and TRBJ1-1; D remains unclear. The CDR3 consists of 18 residues. Germline V gives CDR1 LNHNV, CDR2 YYDKDF (reference sequence). V was trimmed by 0 bases and J by 4 bases, leaving 21 bases between them. CDR3 in amino acids: CATSRDLAMRREGTEAFF. The CDR3 DNA sequence: TGTGCCACCAGCAGAGATTTAGCGATGCGAAGGGAGGGCACTGAAGCTTTCTTT. Together with reference TRBV15 and TRBJ1-1, the CDR3 gives the full variable domain: DAMVIQNPRYQVTQFGKPVTLSCSQTLNHNVMYWYQQKSSQAPKLLFHYYDKDFNNEADTPDNFQSRRPNTSFCFLDIRSPGLGDTAMYLCATSRDLAMRREGTEAFFGQGTRLTVV.

V usage is TRBV5-6 and J usage is TRBJ1-4; the D is unclear. Trimming stripped 3 bases from V and 7 bases from J, with 13 bases between. The CDR3 loop spans 14 amino acids. Germline V CDR1 and CDR2: SGHDT, YYEEEE. CDR3 bases: TGTGCCAGCAGCTCTCCGGACGCGGGTGAAAAACTGTTTTTT. Translation gives CASSSPDAGEKLFF. Combining the CDR3 with reference TRBV5-6 and TRBJ1-4 gives the whole variable domain DAGVTQSPTHLIKTRGQQVTLRCSPKSGHDTVSWYQQALGQGPQFIFQYYEEEERQRGNFPDRFSGHQFPNYSSELNVNALLLGDSALYLCASSSPDAGEKLFFGSGTQLSVL.

The chain carries TRBV27 and TRBJ2-7, with D possibly TRBD1 on 7 matching bases. This CDR3 spans 14 amino acids. In germline, CDR1 is MNHEY, CDR2 SMNVEV (reference sequence). V lost 5 bases and J 5 bases, leaving 16 bases between the germline ends. Here the CDR3 reads CASSPQEGADEQYF. The CDR3 region has the DNA TGTGCCAGCAGTCCGCAGGAGGGGGCCGACGAGCAGTACTTC.

V gene TRBV5-6 combines with J gene TRBJ2-7, with 7 bases identical to TRBD2. Germline CDR1 SGHDT, CDR2 YYEEEE. The J segment lost 5 bases and the V segment lost 0 bases, leaving 8 bases of the junction unmatched. The CDR3 covers 15 residues. The CDR3 nucleotides read TGTGCCAGCAGCTTGGGGACTAGGGCGGTTAACGAGCAGTACGTC. Amino acid sequence: CASSLGTRAVNEQYV.

The chain is built from TRBV6-1 and TRBJ2-5; no clear D gene. The CDR3 covers 15 residues. Germline CDR1 and CDR2: MNHNS and SASEGT. Trimming shortened V by 6 bases and J by 2 bases, and 16 bases separated the two germline ends. The CDR3 protein is CASRKLLALQETQYF. The CDR3 region has the DNA TGTGCCAGCAGAAAGCTTCTCGCGCTACAAGAGACCCAGTACTTC.

This clone was observed once. CDR3 DNA: TGTGCCAGCAGCTTCGCCGGGACTAGCGGGAGGGCGGACAATGAGCAGTTCTTC. This translates into CASSFAGTSGRADNEQFF. V is TRBV7-6 and J is TRBJ2-1, with 16 bases aligning to TRBD2. V shed 3 bases, J shed 5 bases, and the junction held 7 bases outside the gene matches. From germline, CDR1 is SGHVS and CDR2 FNYEAQ. The CDR3 consists of 18 residues.

The chain has TRBV7-9 and TRBJ2-7; 9 bases match TRBD1. The CDR3 length is 17 residues. Looked up from germline, CDR1 is SEHNR and CDR2 is FQNEAQ (reference sequence). The V and J ends lost 5 bases and 0 bases, in that order; junction bases with no gene match: 11. In DNA form, the CDR3 reads TGTGCCAGCAGCACGGGACAGGGTCCAGAATCCTCCTACGAGCAGTACTTC. Translated, it gives CASSTGQGPESSYEQYF.

J is TRBJ2-7 and V is TRBV5-5; D might be TRBD1 (6 bases). The length of the CDR3 is 16 residues. V gave up 4 bases and J gave up 1 base, with 18 bases separating them. Germline V CDR1 and CDR2: SGHKS, YYEKEE (reference sequence). In nucleotides, the CDR3 is TGTGCCAGCAGCCCGAACCCCACAGGGCTTTCCTACGAGCAGTACTTC. Translated, it gives CASSPNPTGLSYEQYF.

The J gene is TRBJ1-2, the V gene TRBV6-1; 8 nucleotides agree with TRBD1. The CDR3 has 12 amino acids. Germline CDR1 reads MNHNS; CDR2 reads SASEGT. V gave up 6 bases and J gave up 7 bases; unmatched junction bases: 4. The DNA of the CDR3 is TGTGCCAGCAGGACAGGGGCAGGTGGCTACACCTTC. Protein sequence: CASRTGAGGYTF.